This T cell receptor beta chain is from a study of regulatory T cells in long-lasting Graves disease. General study results and limits: New patients shared fewer public clonotypes (roughly 910) than persistent patients did (2,741). Accuracy could have been hurt by small sample size.

Investigators prepared the TCR beta libraries by applying iRepertoire HTBI primers and Arm-PCR of CDR3 regions. TCRdb ran MiXCR on the multiplex PCR reads and lists one entry per CDR3 protein. Of around 500,000 distinct CDR3 sequences listed, around 11% are singletons. This clonotype occurred many times. Its antigen remains unidentified. Specified time point: newly diagnosed GD, antithyroid drugs for less than 3 months. Scientists built the TCR library using RNA that was extracted from PBMCs. The CDR3 spans 15 residues. Germline-derived CDR1 and CDR2 are MNHNS and SASEGT. V trimming: 1 base; J trimming: 6 bases; junction bases outside the gene matches: 4. The same data also contributed to another study, on T cells in Graves' hyperthyroidism and ophthalmopathy. That report notes: Every diagnosis used clinical symptoms, serum thyroxine and TRAb, thyroid ultrasound and orbital computed tomography. A set of HTBI primers served as the primers for a first-round RT-PCR of the TCR CDR3.

The sequencing used peripheral blood mononuclear cells (PBMCs), collected at new diagnosis, from a patient treated with antithyroid drugs. The chain combines TRBV6-1 with TRBJ1-2; 11 nucleotides agree with TRBD1. The sequence came from a woman in her thirties with Graves disease. The CDR3 DNA is TGTGCCAGCAGTGAAGGTCCGGGACAGGGGGATGGCTACACCTTC. This gives the protein CASSEGPGQGDGYTF.